These 23 T cell receptor beta chains were sequenced from one sample in a study of a mutant IDH1 vaccine in newly diagnosed glioma. Time point denoted: baseline, week 1 (first vaccination visit). The treatment here: pre-vaccination baseline after standard-of-care therapy. Assay used: immunoSEQ multiplex PCR; TCRdb lists only in-frame clones, some missing. The sample has around 89,000 clones; 83% are singletons. The source was PBMCs, collected from a glioma patient treated with radiotherapy, temozolomide or both. The source is a woman aged 45-65 years with glioma.

The V gene is TRBV4-1, the J gene TRBJ2-3; D gene ambiguous. Trimming removed 0 bases at V and 0 bases at J, with 7 bases between. The CDR3 extends over 15 amino acids. The V gene's germline CDR1 is MGHRA and CDR2 YSYEKL. The DNA for the CDR3 is TGCGCCAGCAGCCAAGACGGACGGAGCACAGATACGCAGTATTTT. It translates to CASSQDGRSTDTQYF.

The V gene is TRBV5-1, the J gene TRBJ2-2; TRBD1 matches 8 bases. Germline trimming cut 0 bases from V and 8 bases from J; bases unmatched to any gene: 9. CDR3 length equals 16 residues. Per germline, CDR1 SGHRS and CDR2 YFSETQ. CDR3 DNA: TGCGCCAGCAGCTTGGGGGGACAGGCGGTGCCTGGGGAGCTGTTTTTT. It translates to CASSLGGQAVPGELFF.

The rearrangement joins TRBV2 to TRBJ1-6; no clear D gene. V lost 4 bases and J lost 8, with 18 bases in between. This CDR3 contains 16 residues. Germline V gene data show CDR1 as SNHLY and CDR2 as FYNNEI. The CDR3 loop reads CASSVKANPLHSPLHF. The DNA for the CDR3 is TGTGCCAGCAGTGTTAAAGCAAACCCTCTGCATTCACCCCTCCACTTT.

This chain uses TRBV6-5 with TRBJ1-2; no clear D gene. CDR1 and CDR2 from the germline V gene are MNHEY and SVGAGI. This CDR3 contains 12 residues. Trimming left V 7 bases short and J 3 bases short, with 9 bases between. CDR3 coding DNA: TGTGCCAGCACCGGGAGGGACTATGGCTACACCTTC. Encoded protein: CASTGRDYGYTF.

J is TRBJ2-7 and V is TRBV18, with 10 nucleotides matching TRBD1. J lost 5 bases, V lost 1 base, and 5 bases had no gene match. CDR3 size: 15 residues. Germline values: CDR1 KGHSH, CDR2 LQKENI. CDR3: CASSPRGQGLHEQYF. The CDR3 DNA reads as TGTGCCAGCTCACCACGGGGACAGGGGCTTCACGAGCAGTACTTC. The complete variable domain, with remaining parts taken from reference TRBV18 and TRBJ2-7, reads NAGVMQNPRHLVRRRGQEARLRCSPMKGHSHVYWYRQLPEEGLKFMVYLQKENIIDESGMPKERFSAEFPKEGPSILRIQQVVRGDSAAYFCASSPRGQGLHEQYFGPGTRLTVT.

V and J are TRBV27 and TRBJ2-1; TRBD1 or TRBD2 may be the D gene (5 bases each). V was cut by 2 bases and J by 8 bases, with 7 bases left in between. This CDR3 comprises 12 residues. CDR1 MNHEY and CDR2 SMNVEV come from the germline V gene (reference sequence). CDR3 coding DNA: TGTGCCAGCAGTTTACGGGGCGATGAGCAGTTCTTC. Protein product: CASSLRGDEQFF.

The V call is TRBV7-6, the J call TRBJ2-2, with D perhaps given as TRBD1 or TRBD2 (6 bases each). Germline CDR1 and CDR2: SGHVS and FNYEAQ. The V gene lost 1 base and the J gene lost 4 bases, with 16 bases spanning the gap. The CDR3 extends over 17 amino acids. For the CDR3, the DNA is TGTGCCAGCAGCTTAGAATCGGGGGCGATAGGCACCGGGGAGCTGTTTTTT. Protein: CASSLESGAIGTGELFF.

The gene calls are TRBV29-1 and TRBJ1-4, with D maybe TRBD1 (5 bases). Germline CDR1 is SQVTM and CDR2 is ANQGSEA. Trimming removed 0 bases at V and 10 bases at J, with 9 bases between. The CDR3 is 12 amino acids. CDR3: CSVEEQGRKLFF. In nucleotides, the CDR3 is TGCAGCGTTGAAGAGCAGGGCCGAAAACTGTTTTTT.

The genes are TRBV4-2 and TRBJ2-1; 10 nucleotides agree with TRBD2. J lost 2 bases, V lost 4 bases, and 5 bases had no gene match. The germline V gene encodes CDR1 LGHNA and CDR2 YNFKEQ. The CDR3 runs to 16 residues. The CDR3 here is CASSRRTSGAYNEQFF. CDR3 sequence (DNA): TGTGCCAGCAGCCGACGAACTAGCGGGGCCTACAATGAGCAGTTCTTC.

The V and J genes are TRBV6-5 and TRBJ2-3; TRBD2 matches 11 bases. J gave up 2 bases and V 4 bases, and 5 bases lay outside the gene matches. Germline V gene lookup returns CDR1 MNHEY and CDR2 SVGAGI. The CDR3 has 16 amino acids. The CDR3 region has the DNA TGTGCCAGCAGTTCTCTAGCGGGGGGAGACACAGATACGCAGTATTTT. Its translation is CASSSLAGGDTDTQYF.

This chain connects TRBV4-1 to TRBJ1-1; the D is unclear. With 0 bases removed from V and 8 bases from J, the gap between germline ends came to 13 bases. CDR1 is MGHRA and CDR2 is YSYEKL in the germline V gene. The CDR3 is 14 residues long. CDR3 amino acids: CASSQEPRWAEAFF. The CDR3 nucleotides are TGCGCCAGCAGCCAAGAACCACGGTGGGCCGAAGCTTTCTTT.

This chain joins TRBV6-5 and TRBJ1-1; D remains ambiguous. V gave up 8 bases and J gave up 3 bases, with 4 bases separating them. Germline V gives CDR1 MNHEY, CDR2 SVGAGI. The CDR3 is made up of 10 amino acids. This chain's CDR3 is CASYHTEAFF. The CDR3 DNA reads as TGTGCCAGCTATCACACTGAAGCTTTCTTT.

This chain links TRBV4-3 with TRBJ1-6; TRBD1 matches 7 bases. Trimming at V came to 0 bases and at J to 7 bases, leaving 15 bases not matched to a gene. The CDR3 length is 19 residues. The germline CDR1 and CDR2 sequences are LGHNA and YSLEER. Here the CDR3 DNA reads TGCGCCAGCAGCCAAGATCTCTCCGGACAGGACGAGTTGAATTCACCCCTCCACTTT. It encodes CASSQDLSGQDELNSPLHF.

The chain is built from TRBV14 and TRBJ1-2; D remains ambiguous. The V gene lost 4 bases and the J gene lost 1 base, with 10 bases spanning the gap. The CDR3 runs to 14 residues. CDR1 is SGHDN and CDR2 is FVKESK in the germline V gene. This CDR3 reads CASSRVGDNYGYTF. Written as DNA, the CDR3 is TGTGCCAGCAGCCGAGTAGGAGATAACTATGGCTACACCTTC.

The chain links TRBV2 to TRBJ1-6; D remains unclear. Germline values: CDR1 SNHLY, CDR2 FYNNEI. Trimming shortened V by 5 bases and J by 4 bases, and 6 bases separated the two germline ends. CDR3 size: 13 residues. CDR3 residues: CASSNDYNSPLHF. For the CDR3, the DNA is TGTGCCAGCAGTAACGATTATAATTCACCCCTCCACTTT.

The J gene is TRBJ1-4, the V gene TRBV29-1; no definite D call. This CDR3 has 10 residues. Germline CDR1 SQVTM, CDR2 ANQGSEA. V was pared by 6 bases and J by 5 bases, with 4 bases between. In DNA, the CDR3 is TGCAGCGTGTACAATGAAAAACTGTTTTTT. Translated: CSVYNEKLFF. The full variable domain, with the rest looked up from reference TRBV29-1 and TRBJ1-4, is SAVISQKPSRDICQRGTSLTIQCQVDSQVTMMFWYRQQPGQSLTLIATANQGSEATYESGFVIDKFPISRPNLTFSTLTVSNMSPEDSSIYLCSVYNEKLFFGSGTQLSVL.

This clone turned up a few times. The chain employs TRBV2 and TRBJ1-1; TRBD1 agrees at 8 bases. The CDR3 runs to 18 residues. The V segment lost 1 base and the J segment 5 bases; nucleotides outside the gene matches: 15. Germline CDR1 reads SNHLY; CDR2 reads FYNNEI. This CDR3 is CASSEVRDRTNGGTEAFF. The CDR3 DNA sequence: TGTGCCAGCAGTGAAGTTCGGGACAGGACAAATGGGGGGACTGAAGCTTTCTTT.

The chain employs TRBV4-2 and TRBJ2-7, with 7 bases that match TRBD2. The germline V gene encodes CDR1 LGHNA and CDR2 YNFKEQ. This CDR3 contains 17 residues. The trim removed 0 bases at V and 6 bases at J, leaving 14 bases unmatched. CDR3 loop: CASSQDLRGSSLGEQYF. DNA of the CDR3: TGTGCCAGCAGCCAAGACTTGCGGGGGAGTTCTCTGGGCGAGCAGTACTTC.

V is TRBV4-1 and J is TRBJ1-2, with 8 positions matching TRBD1. The length of the CDR3 is 15 residues. The germline gives CDR1 MGHRA, CDR2 YSYEKL. The J segment lost 4 bases and the V segment lost 0 bases, leaving 4 bases of the junction unmatched. The CDR3 DNA reads TGCGCCAGCAGCCAAGAGGGACAGGTGTCCTATGGCTACACCTTC. Its translation is CASSQEGQVSYGYTF.

The CDR3 sequence: CASSDGQAGEQFF. The CDR3 coding sequence is TGTGCCAGCAGCGACGGACAGGCCGGTGAGCAGTTCTTC. V and J are TRBV9 and TRBJ2-1; 7 nucleotides align to TRBD1. Trimming cost V 3 bases and J 9 bases; bases outside gene matches: 6. The germline V gene has CDR1 SGDLS and CDR2 YYNGEE. The CDR3 has 13 residues.

The chain joins TRBV9 to TRBJ2-7; D is uncertain. V was shortened by 1 base and J by 3 bases, with 23 bases between the two germline ends. The germline V gene encodes CDR1 SGDLS and CDR2 YYNGEE. The CDR3 runs to 18 residues. DNA of the CDR3: TGTGCCAGCAGCGTAATGCCAAACAGCCATGGAGTTGACTACGAGCAGTACTTC. This translates into CASSVMPNSHGVDYEQYF.

The chain employs TRBV11-3 and TRBJ2-6; D is ambiguous. Germline loops: CDR1 SGHNT, CDR2 YENEEA. V lost 2 bases and J lost 0, with 11 bases in between. CDR3 length: 17 residues. The CDR3 sequence: CASSLSTVRSGANVLTF. DNA of the CDR3: TGTGCCAGCAGCTTATCGACGGTCCGCTCTGGGGCCAACGTCCTGACTTTC.

V and J are TRBV2 and TRBJ1-1; possible D gene TRBD1, 6 bases. Germline V gives CDR1 SNHLY, CDR2 FYNNEI. CDR3 size: 14 residues. The V and J ends lost 5 bases and 4 bases respectively, with 14 bases between them. The CDR3 nucleotides are TGTGCCAGCAGTCCACAGGGTTTGTCCACTGAAGCTTTCTTT. Its translation: CASSPQGLSTEAFF.